Shown below are 24 T cell receptor beta chains from a single sample sequenced in a study of T cells in Graves' hyperthyroidism and ophthalmopathy. TCR beta CDR3 regions were amplified from RNA. A set of HTBI primers served as the primers for a first-round RT-PCR of the TCR CDR3. TCRdb fed the multiplex PCR reads into MiXCR, producing one record per CDR3 protein. The sample gives around 350,000 distinct CDR3 sequences, about 18% of which show up once; approximately 4% is in the top ten. The sequencing sample was made of blood. These receptors all come from a woman under 30 with Graves' hyperthyroidism.

V is TRBV20-1 and J is TRBJ1-3; unclear D gene. V shed 4 bases and J shed 8 bases, with 9 bases lying between them. Germline-derived CDR1 and CDR2 are DFQATT and SNEGSKA (reference sequence). The CDR3 covers 11 residues. The CDR3 sequence is CSANGGYTIYF. The CDR3 bases are TGCAGTGCTAACGGCGGGTACACCATATATTTT.

This clonotype was observed at least ten times. The CDR3 nucleotides are TGTGCCAGCAGTTACTCCCGGGATAGCGGGGGCCAAGAGACCCAGTACTTC. Translated, it gives CASSYSRDSGGQETQYF. The rearrangement joins TRBV6-5 to TRBJ2-5, with 9 positions matching TRBD2. J gave up 1 base and V 0 bases, and 6 bases lay outside the gene matches. In germline, CDR1 is MNHEY, CDR2 SVGAGI. The CDR3 spans 17 residues.

The V gene is TRBV12-3 or TRBV12-4, the J gene TRBJ2-7; 7 bases fit TRBD2. Losses at the gene ends were 5 bases for V and 4 bases for J; bases not matched to a gene: 8. The CDR3 covers 14 residues. CDR3 sequence reads: CASSATTSDYEQYF. The CDR3 DNA reads as TGTGCCAGCAGTGCCACCACTAGCGATTACGAGCAGTACTTC.

This chain joins TRBV19 and TRBJ2-5; a possible D gene is TRBD2 (5 bases). The V end was cut by 0 bases, the J end by 9 bases, with 14 bases between. This CDR3 spans 14 amino acids. In germline, CDR1 is LNHDA, CDR2 SQIVND (reference sequence). The CDR3 reads CASSIEGIASAQYF. In DNA, the CDR3 is TGTGCCAGTAGTATAGAGGGAATAGCGTCGGCCCAGTACTTC.

This clonotype was observed at least ten times. V and J are TRBV2 and TRBJ1-5, with D unclear. Trimming removed 6 bases from V and 3 bases from J, with 12 bases in between. Germline V gene data show CDR1 as SNHLY and CDR2 as FYNNEI. The CDR3 loop spans 14 amino acids. The CDR3, as DNA: TGTGCCAGCAGAGGCCCTATGGACAATCAGCCCCAGCATTTT. It encodes CASRGPMDNQPQHF.

In this sample, this clonotype turned up many times. The chain carries TRBV7-8 and TRBJ2-7; tentatively, D is TRBD1 or TRBD2 (5 bases each). Germline V CDR1 and CDR2: SGHVS, FQNEAQ. V was pared by 5 bases and J by 4 bases, with 15 bases between. CDR3 length: 14 amino acids. CDR3 coding DNA: TGTGCCAGCAGCCCTAGGGACGCAGCGTACGAGCAGTACTTC. Translated, it gives CASSPRDAAYEQYF.

In this sample, this clonotype turned up many times. The chain employs TRBV12-3 or TRBV12-4 and TRBJ2-7; perhaps TRBD2 as D (5 bases). V was cut by 5 bases and J by 4 bases, with 9 bases left in between. The CDR3 length is 12 residues. For the CDR3, the DNA is TGTGCCAGCAGTGAGGGCCTATACGAGCAGTACTTC. It is translated as CASSEGLYEQYF.

This clonotype was detected many times. The chain links TRBV20-1 to TRBJ1-1, with 8 bases fitting TRBD1. CDR1 is DFQATT, CDR2 SNEGSKA, per germline (reference sequence). The CDR3 loop spans 14 amino acids. J gave up 5 bases and V 6 bases, and 11 bases lay outside the gene matches. CDR3 amino acids: CSARKDRAGTEAFF. CDR3 DNA: TGCAGTGCCCGAAAGGACAGGGCGGGGACTGAAGCTTTCTTT.

This clonotype was observed at least ten times. The chain combines TRBV29-1 with TRBJ2-7, with D perhaps TRBD1 or TRBD2 (5 bases each). Germline V gene sequence: CDR1 SQVTM, CDR2 ANQGSEA. This CDR3 is built from 11 residues. V was pared by 7 bases and J by 0 bases, with 7 bases between. CDR3 DNA: TGCAGCGCAGGGAGCTCCTACGAGCAGTACTTC. This sequence encodes CSAGSSYEQYF.

This clonotype was seen a handful of times. The chain couples TRBV12-3 or TRBV12-4 to TRBJ1-6; 9 positions match TRBD1. V was clipped by 6 bases and J by 7 bases; unmatched bases: 7. There are 15 residues in the CDR3. DNA of the CDR3: TGTGCCAGCAGCCGGGGGACAGGGCAGAATTCACCCCTCCACTTT. Amino acids: CASSRGTGQNSPLHF.

In its sample, this clonotype was seen many times. The rearrangement links TRBV7-9 to TRBJ1-2; no firm D call. This CDR3 has 13 amino acids. V lost 5 bases, J lost 5 bases, and 12 bases lay in between. Germline V CDR1 and CDR2: SEHNR, FQNEAQ (reference sequence). The DNA for the CDR3 is TGTGCCAGCAGCCAGCACCAGCAGTATGGCTACACCTTC. As protein: CASSQHQQYGYTF.

Ten or more counts support this clonotype. The rearrangement joins TRBV6-4 to TRBJ1-1, with 9 positions matching TRBD1. J was trimmed by 0 bases and V by 6 bases; bases with no gene match: 11. Germline V gene sequence: CDR1 MRHNA, CDR2 SNTAGT. This CDR3 has 17 amino acids. The CDR3 DNA reads TGTGCCAGCAGGCCCGGACAGGGGATGAACATGAACACTGAAGCTTTCTTT. It encodes CASRPGQGMNMNTEAFF.

This clonotype was detected ten times or more. The chain employs TRBV7-3 and TRBJ1-1; D possibly corresponds to TRBD1 (5 bases). V was clipped by 5 bases and J by 1 base, with 14 bases between them. Germline CDR1 and CDR2: SGHTA and FQGTGA. This CDR3 is 15 amino acids long. The CDR3: CASSLLGGTNTEAFF. The CDR3, as DNA: TGTGCCAGCAGCCTGTTGGGAGGGACGAACACTGAAGCTTTCTTT.

This clonotype was detected a few times. The chain carries TRBV20-1 and TRBJ2-5, with D possibly being TRBD1 or TRBD2 (5 bases each). This CDR3 is 15 amino acids long. The germline CDR1 and CDR2 sequences are DFQATT and SNEGSKA (reference sequence). Trimming removed 3 bases from V and 5 bases from J, with 19 bases in between. The CDR3 spells CSASRKGTHRETQYF. Written as DNA, the CDR3 is TGCAGTGCTAGTAGGAAGGGGACCCACCGGGAGACCCAGTACTTC.

There are many counts of this clonotype. The genes are TRBV28 and TRBJ2-7, with TRBD1 as a possible D gene (6 bases). Germline V gene sequence: CDR1 MDHEN, CDR2 SYDVKM. The ends were cut back, 6 bases at V and 7 bases at J, with 16 bases in the middle. The CDR3 has 13 residues. The CDR3 nucleotides are TGTGCCAGCAGGATATCAGGGGTGGATGAGCAGTACTTC. Protein sequence: CASRISGVDEQYF.

In its sample, this clonotype was seen a few times. The chain joins TRBV12-3 or TRBV12-4 to TRBJ2-7; 7 positions agree with TRBD1. With V trimmed by 6 bases and J by 1 base, 9 bases remained unmatched. This CDR3 is built from 15 residues. The CDR3 sequence: CASRAVNRGSYEQYF. The CDR3 nucleotides read TGTGCCAGCAGGGCTGTGAACAGGGGATCCTACGAGCAGTACTTC.

The chain employs TRBV15 and TRBJ1-2; D ambiguous. Deletions cut 3 bases from V and 3 bases from J, with 14 bases between. The CDR3 sequence is 15 residues long. CDR1 LNHNV and CDR2 YYDKDF come from the germline V gene (reference sequence). The DNA of the CDR3 is TGTGCCACCAGCAGTGCCCAAAGGGTCCACTATGGCTACACCTTC. Its protein is CATSSAQRVHYGYTF. The full variable domain, in which reference TRBV15 and TRBJ1-2 provide the parts outside the CDR3, is DAMVIQNPRYQVTQFGKPVTLSCSQTLNHNVMYWYQQKSSQAPKLLFHYYDKDFNNEADTPDNFQSRRPNTSFCFLDIRSPGLGDTAMYLCATSSAQRVHYGYTFGSGTRLTVV.

This clonotype was detected ten times or more. V is TRBV2 and J is TRBJ2-5; tentatively, D is TRBD1 (5 bases). The CDR3 length is 15 residues. V lost 0 bases, J lost 4 bases, and 12 bases lay in between. Germline CDR1 is SNHLY and CDR2 is FYNNEI. CDR3 protein: CASSEARGQTETQYF. In DNA form, the CDR3 reads TGTGCCAGCAGTGAAGCAAGGGGCCAGACAGAGACCCAGTACTTC. Together with reference TRBV2 and TRBJ2-5, the CDR3 gives the full variable domain: EPEVTQTPSHQVTQMGQEVILRCVPISNHLYFYWYRQILGQKVEFLVSFYNNEISEKSEIFDDQFSVERPDGSNFTLKIRSTKLEDSAMYFCASSEARGQTETQYFGPGTRLLVL.

The V and J genes are TRBV20-1 and TRBJ1-5; a possible D gene is TRBD1 (5 bases). The CDR3 runs to 15 residues. CDR1 and CDR2 from the germline V gene are DFQATT and SNEGSKA (reference sequence). The CDR3 loop is CRAKSRAGRHQPQHF. For the CDR3, the DNA is TGCAGGGCCAAAAGTCGAGCAGGGCGACACCAGCCCCAGCATTTT.

This clonotype was counted a few times. This chain links TRBV4-3 with TRBJ1-3; TRBD1 agrees at 8 bases. CDR3 size: 21 residues. The germline V gene encodes CDR1 LGHNA and CDR2 YSLEER. The V segment lost 1 base and the J segment 7 bases; nucleotides outside the gene matches: 24. This chain's CDR3 is CASSQANFRGPRTGLLNTIYF. The CDR3 nucleotides are TGCGCCAGCAGCCAAGCTAATTTTCGGGGGCCCAGGACAGGGCTTTTGAACACCATATATTTT.

V usage is TRBV28 and J usage is TRBJ1-1; D unclear. With 5 bases removed from V and 1 base from J, the gap between germline ends came to 14 bases. The CDR3 extends over 15 amino acids. Germline CDR1 MDHEN, CDR2 SYDVKM. This CDR3 is CASSDLQRANTEAFF. CDR3 DNA sequence: TGTGCCAGCAGTGACCTTCAGCGAGCGAACACTGAAGCTTTCTTT.

The rearrangement links TRBV19 to TRBJ2-5; D is unclear. Trimming left V 3 bases short and J 5 bases short, with 4 bases between. The CDR3 is 11 amino acids. Germline CDR1 LNHDA, CDR2 SQIVND (reference sequence). The CDR3 loop is CASSMAETQYF. DNA for the CDR3: TGTGCCAGTAGTATGGCCGAGACCCAGTACTTC.

This clonotype has more than one count but fewer than ten. Given a much more abundant clone one base away, this may be a read error. V usage is TRBV15 and J usage is TRBJ2-5, with D perhaps given as TRBD1 or TRBD2 (5 bases each). CDR1 and CDR2 (germline): LNHNV, YYDKDF (reference sequence). The CDR3 contains 14 residues. This CDR3 reads CATSRTGTQETQCF. The CDR3 bases are TGTGCCACCAGCAGGACCGGGACCCAAGAGACCCAGTGCTTC.

The chain is built from TRBV27 and TRBJ2-7; D is unresolved. This CDR3 is 14 amino acids long. The germline V and J ends were trimmed by 4 bases and 2 bases, with 12 bases remaining between them. CDR1 MNHEY and CDR2 SMNVEV come from the germline V gene (reference sequence). CDR3 amino acids: CASSSRTKPYEQYF. The DNA for the CDR3 is TGTGCCAGCAGTTCCCGGACGAAGCCCTACGAGCAGTACTTC.